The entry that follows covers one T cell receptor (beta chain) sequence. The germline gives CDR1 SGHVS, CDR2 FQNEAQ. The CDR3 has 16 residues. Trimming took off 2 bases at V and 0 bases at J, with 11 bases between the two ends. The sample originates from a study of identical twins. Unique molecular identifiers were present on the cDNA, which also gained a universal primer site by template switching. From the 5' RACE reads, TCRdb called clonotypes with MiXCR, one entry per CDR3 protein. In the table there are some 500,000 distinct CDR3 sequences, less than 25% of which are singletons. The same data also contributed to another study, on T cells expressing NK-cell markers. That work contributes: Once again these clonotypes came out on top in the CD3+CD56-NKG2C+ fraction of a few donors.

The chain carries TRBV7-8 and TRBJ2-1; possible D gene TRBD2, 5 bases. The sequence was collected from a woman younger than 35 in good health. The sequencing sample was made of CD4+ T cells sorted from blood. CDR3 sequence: CASSLRRAPSYNEQFF. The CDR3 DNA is TGTGCCAGCAGCTTACGGCGGGCACCCTCCTACAATGAGCAGTTCTTC.